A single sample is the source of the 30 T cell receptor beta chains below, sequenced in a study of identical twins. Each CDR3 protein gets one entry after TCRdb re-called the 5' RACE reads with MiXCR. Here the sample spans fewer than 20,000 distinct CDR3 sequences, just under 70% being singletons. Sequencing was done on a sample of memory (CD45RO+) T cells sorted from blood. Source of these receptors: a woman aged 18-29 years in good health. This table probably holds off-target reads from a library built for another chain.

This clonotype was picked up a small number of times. The CDR3 here is CASSSRLAGGLEQFF. The CDR3 DNA is TGTGCCAGCAGTTCACGACTAGCGGGAGGACTAGAGCAGTTCTTC. The genes are TRBV27 and TRBJ2-1; 13 bases align to TRBD2. The CDR3 sequence is 15 residues long. The ends lost 4 bases at V and 10 bases at J; junction bases unmatched: 7. CDR1 MNHEY and CDR2 SMNVEV come from the germline V gene (reference sequence).

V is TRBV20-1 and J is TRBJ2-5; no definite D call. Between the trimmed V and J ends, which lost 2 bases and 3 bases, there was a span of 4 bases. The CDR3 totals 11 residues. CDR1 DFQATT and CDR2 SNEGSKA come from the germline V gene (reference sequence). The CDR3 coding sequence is TGCAGTGCTAGACCCAAAGAGACCCAGTACTTC. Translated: CSARPKETQYF.

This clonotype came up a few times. The CDR3 DNA follows: TGTGCCAGCAGTCGCCCTACCACGAACACCGGGGAGCTGTTTTTT. It is translated as CASSRPTTNTGELFF. The rearrangement links TRBV6-2 or TRBV6-3 to TRBJ2-2; D remains ambiguous. The germline CDR1 and CDR2 sequences are MNHEY and SVGEGT. V lost 5 bases and J lost 0, with 10 bases in between. This CDR3 contains 15 residues.

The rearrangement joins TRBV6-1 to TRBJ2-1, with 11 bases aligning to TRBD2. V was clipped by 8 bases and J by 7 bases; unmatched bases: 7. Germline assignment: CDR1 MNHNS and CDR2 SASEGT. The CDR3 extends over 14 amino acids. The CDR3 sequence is CASVLAGEENEQFF. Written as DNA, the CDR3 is TGTGCCAGCGTACTAGCGGGAGAGGAAAATGAGCAGTTCTTC.

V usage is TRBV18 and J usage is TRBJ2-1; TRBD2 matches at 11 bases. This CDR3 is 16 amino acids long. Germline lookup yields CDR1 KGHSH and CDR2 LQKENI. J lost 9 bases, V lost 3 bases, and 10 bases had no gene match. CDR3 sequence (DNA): TGTGCCAGCTCACCGTCACTAGCGGGGGCGTATGGTGAGCAGTTCTTC. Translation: CASSPSLAGAYGEQFF. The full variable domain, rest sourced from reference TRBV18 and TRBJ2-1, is NAGVMQNPRHLVRRRGQEARLRCSPMKGHSHVYWYRQLPEEGLKFMVYLQKENIIDESGMPKERFSAEFPKEGPSILRIQQVVRGDSAAYFCASSPSLAGAYGEQFFGPGTRLTVL.

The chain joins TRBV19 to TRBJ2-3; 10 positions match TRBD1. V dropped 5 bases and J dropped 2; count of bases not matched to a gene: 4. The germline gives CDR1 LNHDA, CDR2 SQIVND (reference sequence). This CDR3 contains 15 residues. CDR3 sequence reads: CASSPGQGITDTQYF. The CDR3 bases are TGTGCCAGTAGTCCGGGACAGGGGATCACAGATACGCAGTATTTT. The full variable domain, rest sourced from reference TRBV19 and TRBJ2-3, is DGGITQSPKYLFRKEGQNVTLSCEQNLNHDAMYWYRQDPGQGLRLIYYSQIVNDFQKGDIAEGYSVSREKKESFPLTVTSAQKNPTAFYLCASSPGQGITDTQYFGPGTRLTVL.

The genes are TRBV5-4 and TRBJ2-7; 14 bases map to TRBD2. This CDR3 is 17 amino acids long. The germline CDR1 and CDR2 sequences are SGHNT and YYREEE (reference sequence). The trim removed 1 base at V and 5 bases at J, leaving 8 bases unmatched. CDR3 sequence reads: CASSLLRLAGGSNEQYF. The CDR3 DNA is TGTGCCAGCAGCTTGCTGAGACTAGCGGGAGGGTCCAACGAGCAGTACTTC.

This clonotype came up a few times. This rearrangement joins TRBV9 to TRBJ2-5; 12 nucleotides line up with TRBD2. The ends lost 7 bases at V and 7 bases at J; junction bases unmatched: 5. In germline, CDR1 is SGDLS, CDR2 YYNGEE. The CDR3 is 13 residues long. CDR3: CASGQTSGRTQYF. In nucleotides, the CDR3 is TGTGCCAGCGGGCAGACTAGCGGGAGGACCCAGTACTTC. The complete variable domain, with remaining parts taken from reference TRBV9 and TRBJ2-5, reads DSGVTQTPKHLITATGQRVTLRCSPRSGDLSVYWYQQSLDQGLQFLIQYYNGEERAKGNILERFSAQQFPDLHSELNLSSLELGDSALYFCASGQTSGRTQYFGPGTRLLVL.

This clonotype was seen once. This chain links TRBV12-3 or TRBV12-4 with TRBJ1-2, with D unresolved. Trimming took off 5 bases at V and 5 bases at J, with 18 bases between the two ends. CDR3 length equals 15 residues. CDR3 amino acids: CASSLQDIEGYGYTF. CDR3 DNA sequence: TGTGCCAGCAGTCTCCAGGATATCGAGGGTTATGGCTACACCTTC.

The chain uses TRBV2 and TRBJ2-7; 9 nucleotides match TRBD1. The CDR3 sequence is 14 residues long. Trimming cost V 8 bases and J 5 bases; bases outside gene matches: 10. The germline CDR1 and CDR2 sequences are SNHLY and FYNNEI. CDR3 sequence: CASPPGTGSHEQYF. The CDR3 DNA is TGTGCCAGCCCCCCCGGGACAGGGTCCCACGAGCAGTACTTC.

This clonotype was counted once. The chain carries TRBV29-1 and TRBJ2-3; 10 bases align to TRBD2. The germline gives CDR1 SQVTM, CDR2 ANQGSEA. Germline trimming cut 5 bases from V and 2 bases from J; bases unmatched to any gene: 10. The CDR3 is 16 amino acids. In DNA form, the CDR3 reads TGCAGCGTTTCGAGGGGGACTAGCGCGATCACAGATACGCAGTATTTT. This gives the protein CSVSRGTSAITDTQYF.

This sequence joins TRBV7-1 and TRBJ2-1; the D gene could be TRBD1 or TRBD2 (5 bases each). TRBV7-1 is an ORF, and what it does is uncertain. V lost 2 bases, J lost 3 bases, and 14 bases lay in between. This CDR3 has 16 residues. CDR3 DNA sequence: TGTGCCAGCAGCTCACGGGACCGTGGAAACTACAATGAGCAGTTCTTC. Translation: CASSSRDRGNYNEQFF.

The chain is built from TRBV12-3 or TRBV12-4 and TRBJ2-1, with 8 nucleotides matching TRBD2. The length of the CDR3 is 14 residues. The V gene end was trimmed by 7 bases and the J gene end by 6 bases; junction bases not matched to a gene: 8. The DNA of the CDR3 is TGTGCCAGCATCCAGCGGGAGTCTAGCAATGAGCAGTTCTTC. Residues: CASIQRESSNEQFF.

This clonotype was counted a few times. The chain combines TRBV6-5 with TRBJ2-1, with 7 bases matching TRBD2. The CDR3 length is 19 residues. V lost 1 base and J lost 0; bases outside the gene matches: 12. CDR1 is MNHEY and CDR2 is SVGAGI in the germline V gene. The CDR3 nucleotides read TGTGCCAGCAGTTACTTCGGGGGGAGTGGGCTGAGCTCCTACAATGAGCAGTTCTTC. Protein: CASSYFGGSGLSSYNEQFF.

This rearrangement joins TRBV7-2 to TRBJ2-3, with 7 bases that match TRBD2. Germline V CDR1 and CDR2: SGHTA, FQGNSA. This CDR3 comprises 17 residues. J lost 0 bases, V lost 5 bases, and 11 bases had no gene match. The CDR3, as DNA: TGTGCCAGCAGCGCCGTTTGGGGGGGACGTAGCACAGATACGCAGTATTTT. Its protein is CASSAVWGGRSTDTQYF.

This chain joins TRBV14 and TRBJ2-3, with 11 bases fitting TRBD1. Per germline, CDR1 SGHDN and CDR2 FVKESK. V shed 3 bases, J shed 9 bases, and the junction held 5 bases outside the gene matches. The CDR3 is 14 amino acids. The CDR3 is CASSHPGQGGTQYF. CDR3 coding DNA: TGTGCCAGCAGCCATCCGGGACAGGGGGGGACGCAGTATTTT.

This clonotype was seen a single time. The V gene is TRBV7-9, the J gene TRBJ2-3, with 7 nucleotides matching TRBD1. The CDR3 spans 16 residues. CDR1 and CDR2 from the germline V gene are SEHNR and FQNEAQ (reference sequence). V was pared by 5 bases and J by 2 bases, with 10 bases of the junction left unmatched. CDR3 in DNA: TGTGCCAGCAGCCCGTGGGACAGATCATCCACAGATACGCAGTATTTT. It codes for CASSPWDRSSTDTQYF. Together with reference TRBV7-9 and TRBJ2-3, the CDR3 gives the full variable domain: DTGVSQNPRHKITKRGQNVTFRCDPISEHNRLYWYRQTLGQGPEFLTYFQNEAQLEKSRLLSDRFSAERPKGSFSTLEIQRTEQGDSAMYLCASSPWDRSSTDTQYFGPGTRLTVL.

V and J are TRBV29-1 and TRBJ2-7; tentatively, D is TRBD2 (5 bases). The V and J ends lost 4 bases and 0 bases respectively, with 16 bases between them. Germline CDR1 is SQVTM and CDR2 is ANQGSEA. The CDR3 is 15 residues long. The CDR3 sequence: CSVVLRGPPSYEQYF. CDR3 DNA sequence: TGCAGCGTTGTTTTGCGAGGGCCGCCCTCCTACGAGCAGTACTTC.

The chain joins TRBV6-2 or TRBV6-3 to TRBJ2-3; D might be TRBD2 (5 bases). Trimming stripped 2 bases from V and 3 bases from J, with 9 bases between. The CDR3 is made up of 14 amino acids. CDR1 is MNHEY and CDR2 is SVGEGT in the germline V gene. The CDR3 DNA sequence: TGTGCCAGCAGTTACGGAGGAACGACAGATACGCAGTATTTT. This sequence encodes CASSYGGTTDTQYF.

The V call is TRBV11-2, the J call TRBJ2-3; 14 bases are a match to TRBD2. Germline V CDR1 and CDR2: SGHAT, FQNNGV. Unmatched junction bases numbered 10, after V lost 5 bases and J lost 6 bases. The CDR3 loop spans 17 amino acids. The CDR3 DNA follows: TGTGCCAGCAGCAAACGTGGGACTAGCGGGAGAGGTGATACGCAGTATTTT. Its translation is CASSKRGTSGRGDTQYF.

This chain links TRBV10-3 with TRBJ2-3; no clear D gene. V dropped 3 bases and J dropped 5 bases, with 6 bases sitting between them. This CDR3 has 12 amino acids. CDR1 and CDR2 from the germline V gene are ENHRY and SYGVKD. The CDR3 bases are TGTGCCATCAGTGACTACCAAGATACGCAGTATTTT. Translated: CAISDYQDTQYF.

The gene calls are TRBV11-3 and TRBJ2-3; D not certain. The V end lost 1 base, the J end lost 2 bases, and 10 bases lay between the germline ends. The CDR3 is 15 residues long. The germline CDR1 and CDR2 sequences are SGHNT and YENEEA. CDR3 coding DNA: TGTGCCAGCAGCTTAGGGACGGCGATCACAGATACGCAGTATTTT. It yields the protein CASSLGTAITDTQYF.

This chain's CDR3 is CASSDRDATDTQYF. The CDR3 nucleotides are TGTGCCAGCAGTGATCGGGACGCCACAGATACGCAGTATTTT. This chain uses TRBV25-1 with TRBJ2-3; D may match TRBD1 or TRBD2 (5 bases each). The CDR3 runs 14 residues. CDR1 is MGHDK, CDR2 SYGVNS, per germline. The ends were cut back, 3 bases at V and 2 bases at J, with 9 bases in the middle. The entire variable domain, with the rest obtained from reference TRBV25-1 and TRBJ2-3, is as follows: EADIYQTPRYLVIGTGKKITLECSQTMGHDKMYWYQQDPGMELHLIHYSYGVNSTEKGDLSSESTVSRIRTEHFPLTLESARPSHTSQYLCASSDRDATDTQYFGPGTRLTVL.

The CDR3 sequence: CSDLAGETQYF. Here the CDR3 DNA reads TGCAGTGATCTAGCGGGAGAGACCCAGTACTTC. The chain employs TRBV20-1 and TRBJ2-5; 8 bases are a match to TRBD2. This CDR3 region has 11 residues. The V gene's germline CDR1 is DFQATT and CDR2 SNEGSKA (reference sequence). V shed 7 bases and J 4 bases; nucleotides not matched to a gene: 2.

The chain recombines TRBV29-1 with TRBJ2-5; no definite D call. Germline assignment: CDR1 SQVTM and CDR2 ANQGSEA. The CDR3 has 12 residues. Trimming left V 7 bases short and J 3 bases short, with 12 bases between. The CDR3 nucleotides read TGCAGCGCCCGAGATTCCAAAGAGACCCAGTACTTC. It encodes CSARDSKETQYF.

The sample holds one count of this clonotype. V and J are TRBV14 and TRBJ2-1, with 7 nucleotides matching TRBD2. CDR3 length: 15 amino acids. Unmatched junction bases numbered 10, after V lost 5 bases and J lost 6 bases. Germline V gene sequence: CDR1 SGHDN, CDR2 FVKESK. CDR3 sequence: CASSDGLVLANEQFF. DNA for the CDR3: TGTGCCAGCAGCGATGGACTAGTCCTGGCCAATGAGCAGTTCTTC.

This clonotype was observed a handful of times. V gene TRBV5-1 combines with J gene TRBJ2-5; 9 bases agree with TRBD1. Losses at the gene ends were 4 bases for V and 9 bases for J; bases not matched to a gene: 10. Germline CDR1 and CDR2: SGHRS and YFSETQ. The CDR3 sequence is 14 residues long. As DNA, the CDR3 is TGCGCCAGCAGCCGAGGACAGGGGAGCGGAGCCCAGTACTTC. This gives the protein CASSRGQGSGAQYF.

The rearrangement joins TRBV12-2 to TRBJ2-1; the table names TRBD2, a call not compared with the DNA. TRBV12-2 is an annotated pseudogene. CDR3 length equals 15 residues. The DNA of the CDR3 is TGTGCAAGTCGCTTTATAGCGGGAGTAGACAATGAGCAGTTCTTC. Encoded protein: CASRFIAGVDNEQFF.

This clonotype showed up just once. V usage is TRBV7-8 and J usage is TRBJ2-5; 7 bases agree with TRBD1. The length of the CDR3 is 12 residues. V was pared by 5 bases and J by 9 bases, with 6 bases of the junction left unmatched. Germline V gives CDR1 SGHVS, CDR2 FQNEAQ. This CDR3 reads CASSPTQGAQYF. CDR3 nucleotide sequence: TGTGCCAGCAGCCCAACTCAGGGGGCCCAGTACTTC.

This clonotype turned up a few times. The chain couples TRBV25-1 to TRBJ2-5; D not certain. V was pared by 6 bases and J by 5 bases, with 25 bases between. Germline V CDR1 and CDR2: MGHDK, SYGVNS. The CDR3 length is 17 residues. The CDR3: CASSLPSGSYLGETQYF. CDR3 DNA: TGTGCCAGCAGCCTACCCTCCGGCTCTTATTTAGGGGAGACCCAGTACTTC. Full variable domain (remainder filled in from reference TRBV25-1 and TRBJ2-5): EADIYQTPRYLVIGTGKKITLECSQTMGHDKMYWYQQDPGMELHLIHYSYGVNSTEKGDLSSESTVSRIRTEHFPLTLESARPSHTSQYLCASSLPSGSYLGETQYFGPGTRLLVL.